This TCR beta chain was recorded in a study of post-analysis software for immune sequencing data. Prepared libraries of TCR beta cDNA carried unique molecular identifiers. The T cell input of roughly 0.95 to 11 million gave roughly 500,000 cDNA molecules. A single record per CDR3 protein comes from TCRdb applying MiXCR to the PCR reads. This sample carries 170,000 or so distinct CDR3 sequences, about 29% of them seen once, and the ten largest clones take around 1.5%. This CDR3 spans 16 amino acids. Trimming pared 2 bases from V and 0 bases from J, leaving 15 bases between. The germline gives CDR1 SGHRS, CDR2 YFSETQ. This clonotype was detected a few times. Its antigen is undetermined. General study results and limits: There was significantly lower normalized Chao1 diversity in multiple sclerosis patients than in controls. The five TRBV segments detected at higher frequency in patients than in controls included TRBV5-6, TRBV5-1 and TRBV20-1.

Sequencing was done on a sample of blood. J is TRBJ2-7 and V is TRBV5-1, with D uncertain. This clonotype was sampled from a girl between 10 and 17 years old with multiple sclerosis. The DNA of the CDR3 is TGCGCCAGCAGCTTAAATCCGTCTAAAAGCTCCTACGAGCAGTACTTC. Protein product: CASSLNPSKSSYEQYF.